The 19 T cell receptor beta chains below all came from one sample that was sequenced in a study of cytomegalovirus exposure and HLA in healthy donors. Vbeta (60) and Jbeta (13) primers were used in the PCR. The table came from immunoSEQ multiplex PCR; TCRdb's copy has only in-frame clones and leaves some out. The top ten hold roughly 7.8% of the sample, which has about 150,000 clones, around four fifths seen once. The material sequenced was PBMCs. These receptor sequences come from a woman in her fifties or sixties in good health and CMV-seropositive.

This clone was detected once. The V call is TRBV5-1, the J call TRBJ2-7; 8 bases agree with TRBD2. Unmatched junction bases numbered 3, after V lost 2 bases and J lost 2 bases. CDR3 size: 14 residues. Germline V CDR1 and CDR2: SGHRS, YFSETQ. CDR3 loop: CASSFIAGTYEQYF. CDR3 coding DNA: TGCGCCAGCAGCTTTATAGCGGGGACCTACGAGCAGTACTTC.

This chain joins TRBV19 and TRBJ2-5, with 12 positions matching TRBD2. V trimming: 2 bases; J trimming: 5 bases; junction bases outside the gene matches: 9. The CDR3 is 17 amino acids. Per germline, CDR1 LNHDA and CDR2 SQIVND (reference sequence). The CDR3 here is CASSIRPDLAGGETQYF. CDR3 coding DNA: TGTGCCAGTAGTATAAGGCCCGACCTAGCGGGAGGGGAGACCCAGTACTTC.

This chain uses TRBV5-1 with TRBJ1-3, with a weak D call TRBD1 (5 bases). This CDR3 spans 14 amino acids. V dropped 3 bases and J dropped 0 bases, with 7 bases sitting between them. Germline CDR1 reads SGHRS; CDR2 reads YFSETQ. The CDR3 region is CASSYDSSGNTIYF. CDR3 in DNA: TGCGCCAGCAGCTACGACAGCTCTGGAAACACCATATATTTT.

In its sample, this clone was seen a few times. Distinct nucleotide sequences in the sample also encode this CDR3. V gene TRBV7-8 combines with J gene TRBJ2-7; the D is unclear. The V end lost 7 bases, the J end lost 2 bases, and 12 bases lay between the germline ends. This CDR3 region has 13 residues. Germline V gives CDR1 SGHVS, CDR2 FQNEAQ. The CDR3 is CASKQRQAYEQYF. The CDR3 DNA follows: TGTGCCAGCAAGCAAAGGCAGGCCTACGAGCAGTACTTC.

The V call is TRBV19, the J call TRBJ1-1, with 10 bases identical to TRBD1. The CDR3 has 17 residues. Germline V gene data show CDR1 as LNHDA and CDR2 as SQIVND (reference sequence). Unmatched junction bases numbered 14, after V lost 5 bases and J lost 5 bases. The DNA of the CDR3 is TGTGCCAGTAGTTCGGGACAGGGGTCAGGGCGTTTTACTGAAGCTTTCTTT. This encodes CASSSGQGSGRFTEAFF.

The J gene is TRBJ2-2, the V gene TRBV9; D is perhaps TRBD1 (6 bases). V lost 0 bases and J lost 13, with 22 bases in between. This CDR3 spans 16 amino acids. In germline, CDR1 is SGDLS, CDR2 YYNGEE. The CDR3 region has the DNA TGTGCCAGCAGCGTAGGAGACTACCTTCAAACCAGGGGGCTGTTTTTT. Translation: CASSVGDYLQTRGLFF.

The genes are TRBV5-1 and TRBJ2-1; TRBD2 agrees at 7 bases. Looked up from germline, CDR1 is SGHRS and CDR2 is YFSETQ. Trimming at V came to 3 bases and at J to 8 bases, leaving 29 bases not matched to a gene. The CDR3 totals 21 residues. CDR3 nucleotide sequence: TGCGCCAGCAGCTCGGGCCGGGTAGCGGGTGGCCAGGAAGGGGTTTTCTATGAGCAGTTCTTC. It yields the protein CASSSGRVAGGQEGVFYEQFF. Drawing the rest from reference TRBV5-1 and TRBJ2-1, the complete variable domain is KAGVTQTPRYLIKTRGQQVTLSCSPISGHRSVSWYQQTPGQGLQFLFEYFSETQRNKGNFPGRFSGRQFSNSRSEMNVSTLELGDSALYLCASSSGRVAGGQEGVFYEQFFGPGTRLTVL.

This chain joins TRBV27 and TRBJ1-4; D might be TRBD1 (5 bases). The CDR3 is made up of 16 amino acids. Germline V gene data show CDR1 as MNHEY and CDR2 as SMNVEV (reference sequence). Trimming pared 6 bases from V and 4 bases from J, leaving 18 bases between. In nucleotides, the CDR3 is TGTGCCAGCAGCCGCACAGTGCGGGGGTATAATGAAAAACTGTTTTTT. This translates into CASSRTVRGYNEKLFF. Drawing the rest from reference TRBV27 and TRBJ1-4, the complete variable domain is EAQVTQNPRYLITVTGKKLTVTCSQNMNHEYMSWYRQDPGLGLRQIYYSMNVEVTDKGDVPEGYKVSRKEKRNFPLILESPSPNQTSLYFCASSRTVRGYNEKLFFGSGTQLSVL.

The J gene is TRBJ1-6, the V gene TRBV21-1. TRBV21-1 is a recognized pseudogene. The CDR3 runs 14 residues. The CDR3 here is CASSVAQFNSPLHF. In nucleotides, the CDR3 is TGTGCCAGCAGCGTAGCCCAATTCAATTCACCCCTCCACTTT.

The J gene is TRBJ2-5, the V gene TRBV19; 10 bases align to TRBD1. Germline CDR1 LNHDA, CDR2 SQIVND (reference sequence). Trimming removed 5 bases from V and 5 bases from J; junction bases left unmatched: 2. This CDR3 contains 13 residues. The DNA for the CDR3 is TGTGCCAGTAGTGAGGACAGGGGGGAGACCCAGTACTTC. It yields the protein CASSEDRGETQYF. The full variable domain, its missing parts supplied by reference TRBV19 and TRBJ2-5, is DGGITQSPKYLFRKEGQNVTLSCEQNLNHDAMYWYRQDPGQGLRLIYYSQIVNDFQKGDIAEGYSVSREKKESFPLTVTSAQKNPTAFYLCASSEDRGETQYFGPGTRLLVL.

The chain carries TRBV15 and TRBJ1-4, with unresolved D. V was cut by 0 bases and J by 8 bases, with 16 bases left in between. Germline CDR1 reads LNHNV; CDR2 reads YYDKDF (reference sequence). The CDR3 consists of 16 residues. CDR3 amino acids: CATSRDFLGLAEKLFF. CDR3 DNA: TGTGCCACCAGCAGAGATTTTCTGGGCCTAGCGGAAAAACTGTTTTTT.

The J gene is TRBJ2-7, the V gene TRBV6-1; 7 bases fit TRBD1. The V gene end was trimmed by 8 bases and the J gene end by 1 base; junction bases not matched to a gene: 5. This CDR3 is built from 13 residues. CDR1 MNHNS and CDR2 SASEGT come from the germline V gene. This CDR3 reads CASFRTGSYEQYF. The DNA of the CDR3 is TGTGCCAGCTTTCGGACAGGTTCCTACGAGCAGTACTTC.

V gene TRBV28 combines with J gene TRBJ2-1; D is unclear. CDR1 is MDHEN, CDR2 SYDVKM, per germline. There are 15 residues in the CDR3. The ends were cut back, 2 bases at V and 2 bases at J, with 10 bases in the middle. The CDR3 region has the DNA TGTGCCAGCAGTTTACCCTCGACAACCTACAATGAGCAGTTCTTC. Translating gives CASSLPSTTYNEQFF.

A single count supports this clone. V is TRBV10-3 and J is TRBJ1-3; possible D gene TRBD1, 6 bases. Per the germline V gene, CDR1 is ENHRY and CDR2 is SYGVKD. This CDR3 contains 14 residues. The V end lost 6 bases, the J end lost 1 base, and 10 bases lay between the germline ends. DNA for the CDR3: TGTGCCATCAGCAGACAGGAATCTGGAAACACCATATATTTT. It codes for CAISRQESGNTIYF.

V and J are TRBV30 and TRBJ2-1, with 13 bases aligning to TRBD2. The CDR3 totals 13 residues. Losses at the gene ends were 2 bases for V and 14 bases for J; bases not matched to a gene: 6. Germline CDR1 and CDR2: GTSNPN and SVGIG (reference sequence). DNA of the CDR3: TGTGCCTGGAGTTCAGGACTAGCGGGAGTTAAGTTCTTC. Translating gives CAWSSGLAGVKFF.

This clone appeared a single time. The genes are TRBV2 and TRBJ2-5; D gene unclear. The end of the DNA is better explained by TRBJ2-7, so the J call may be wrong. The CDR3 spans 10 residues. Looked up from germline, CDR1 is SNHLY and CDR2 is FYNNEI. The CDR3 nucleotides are TGTGCCAGCAGCATATACGAGCAGTACTTC. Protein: CASSIYEQYF.

As DNA, the CDR3 is TGTGCCAGCAAAAAGGGGACAGGGATTTCACCCCTCCACTTT. This gives the protein CASKKGTGISPLHF. The genes are TRBV6-1 and TRBJ1-6; TRBD1 agrees at 9 bases. The CDR3 contains 14 residues. Trimming cost V 7 bases and J 9 bases; bases outside gene matches: 7. Per the germline V gene, CDR1 is MNHNS and CDR2 is SASEGT.

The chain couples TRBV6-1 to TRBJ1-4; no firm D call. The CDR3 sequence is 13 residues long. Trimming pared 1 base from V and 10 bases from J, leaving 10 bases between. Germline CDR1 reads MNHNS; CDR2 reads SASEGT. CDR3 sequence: CASSEVAEAKLFF. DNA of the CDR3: TGTGCCAGCAGTGAAGTAGCGGAGGCAAAACTGTTTTTT.

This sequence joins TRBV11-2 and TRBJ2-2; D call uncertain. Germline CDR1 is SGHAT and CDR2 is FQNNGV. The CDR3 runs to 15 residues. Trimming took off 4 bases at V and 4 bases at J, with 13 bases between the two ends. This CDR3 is CASSSPGTGTGELFF. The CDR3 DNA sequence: TGTGCCAGCAGCTCTCCGGGTACTGGCACCGGGGAGCTGTTTTTT. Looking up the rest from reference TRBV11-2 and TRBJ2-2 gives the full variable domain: EAGVAQSPRYKIIEKRQSVAFWCNPISGHATLYWYQQILGQGPKLLIQFQNNGVVDDSQLPKDRFSAERLKGVDSTLKIQPAKLEDSAVYLCASSSPGTGTGELFFGEGSRLTVL.